The rows below give T cell receptor beta chains drawn from one sample of a study of blood T cells in healthy people across ages. MiXCR, run by TCRdb on the 5' RACE reads, gives a single entry per CDR3 protein. The top ten hold approximately 3.7% of the sample, which has approximately 800,000 distinct CDR3 sequences, 25% seen once. These data also featured in a second study, about T cells of mothers and their children.

The sequenced sample was blood. Receptors were obtained from a boy aged 5-17 years in good health. CDR3s leave out the opening cysteine and the closing phenylalanine or tryptophan. Fields, in order: D gene, V gene, clone size, CDR3 protein. D genes are given only for firm matches. Expanded clones are given a class, and other clones once, few, many or no size at all.

D: TRBD2
V: TRBV19
size: .
CDR3: ASRTATSGYNEQF

D: .
V: TRBV2
size: few
CDR3: ASRARLTFGGNQPQH

D: .
V: TRBV3-1
size: .
CDR3: ASRTSGYTGELF

D: .
V: TRBV6-5
size: .
CDR3: ASSQGGVTAAF

D: .
V: TRBV7-8
size: few
CDR3: ASRNRNTEAF

D: .
V: TRBV29-1
size: .
CDR3: SVEDLGRGSYNEQF

D: .
V: TRBV9
size: few
CDR3: ASSGARGGELF

D: TRBD2
V: TRBV4-1
size: .
CDR3: ASSQTSGGAYEQY

D: .
V: TRBV20-1
size: .
CDR3: SARGQVVVRDTEAS

D: TRBD1
V: TRBV7-7
size: .
CDR3: ASSLAGTGYAHEQF

D: .
V: TRBV6-1
size: few
CDR3: ASSEFPPRGRETQY

D: .
V: TRBV4-3
size: few
CDR3: ASSQDPAGDIQY

D: .
V: TRBV15
size: .
CDR3: ATSFDRGYQETQY

D: TRBD2
V: TRBV7-9
size: few
CDR3: ASSQTSGSPPETQY

D: .
V: TRBV28
size: .
CDR3: ASSLKSATNEKLF

D: .
V: TRBV3-1
size: .
CDR3: ASSQARDTQY

D: .
V: TRBV14
size: few
CDR3: ASSQHGHEQF

D: TRBD2
V: TRBV20-1
size: .
CDR3: SASASGASYEQY

D: TRBD2
V: TRBV6-2/TRBV6-3
size: many
CDR3: ASSGLAGPYEQY

D: TRBD2
V: TRBV6-2/TRBV6-3
size: .
CDR3: ASSGSGPYEQY

D: .
V: TRBV29-1
size: many
CDR3: SADSTEETQY

D: TRBD2
V: TRBV20-1
size: few
CDR3: GAGGNEQY

D: .
V: TRBV12-3/TRBV12-4
size: .
CDR3: ASRGVEAF

D: .
V: TRBV27
size: few
CDR3: ASSFLRKSGNYNEQF

D: .
V: TRBV3-1
size: .
CDR3: ASSQVPRESTDTQY

D: .
V: TRBV29-1
size: few
CDR3: SVVVGIEETQY

D: .
V: TRBV6-6
size: many
CDR3: ASSYSGAEAF

D: .
V: TRBV5-5
size: few
CDR3: ASSLAGSSYTEAF

D: TRBD1
V: TRBV10-3
size: .
CDR3: AISEGQAGGQETQY

D: TRBD2
V: TRBV5-8
size: few
CDR3: ASSLVAGGRNIQY

D: .
V: TRBV7-2
size: .
CDR3: ASSFREPEETQY

D: TRBD1
V: TRBV28
size: .
CDR3: ASTQGGDRVDGYT

D: TRBD2
V: TRBV12-3/TRBV12-4
size: many
CDR3: ASSLLGGGTYEQY

D: .
V: TRBV6-1
size: .
CDR3: ATMEIYEQY

D: TRBD1
V: TRBV6-4
size: few
CDR3: ASSDSAGGNSPLH

D: .
V: TRBV12-3/TRBV12-4
size: .
CDR3: ASCQGSGEQY

D: TRBD1
V: TRBV28
size: few
CDR3: ASSSSGTGVEEKLF

D: .
V: TRBV28
size: .
CDR3: ASSQQSIQQY

D: TRBD1
V: TRBV5-1
size: .
CDR3: ASSTRQGYTGELF

D: TRBD2
V: TRBV28
size: few
CDR3: ASSALAGGPPDTQY

D: .
V: TRBV20-1
size: .
CDR3: SAPTGSVAKNIQY

D: .
V: TRBV20-1
size: .
CDR3: SASSDTEAF

D: .
V: TRBV14
size: few
CDR3: ASSQGGDSSSYEQY

D: .
V: TRBV13
size: few
CDR3: ASSRPLSYT

D: .
V: TRBV6-5
size: .
CDR3: ASSYSSVTDTQY

D: TRBD2
V: TRBV4-3
size: .
CDR3: ASSPGLADHNEQF